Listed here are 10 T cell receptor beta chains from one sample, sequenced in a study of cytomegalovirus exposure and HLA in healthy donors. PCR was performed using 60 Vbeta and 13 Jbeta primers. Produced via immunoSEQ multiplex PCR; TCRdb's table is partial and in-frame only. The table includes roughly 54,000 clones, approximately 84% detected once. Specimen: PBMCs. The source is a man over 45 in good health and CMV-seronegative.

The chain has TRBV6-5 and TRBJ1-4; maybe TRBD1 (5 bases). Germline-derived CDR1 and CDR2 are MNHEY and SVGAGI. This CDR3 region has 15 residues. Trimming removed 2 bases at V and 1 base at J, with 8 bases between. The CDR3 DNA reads TGTGCCAGCAGTTACACGGGGGTAACTAATGAAAAACTGTTTTTT. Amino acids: CASSYTGVTNEKLFF.

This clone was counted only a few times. CDR3 amino acids: CASSVPGGRGSTDTQYF. CDR3 coding DNA: TGTGCCAGCAGCGTGCCCGGAGGGCGGGGGAGCACAGATACGCAGTATTTT. The genes are TRBV5-4 and TRBJ2-3; 7 positions agree with TRBD2. J was trimmed by 0 bases and V by 4 bases; bases with no gene match: 11. This CDR3 is 17 amino acids long. CDR1 SGHNT and CDR2 YYREEE come from the germline V gene (reference sequence).

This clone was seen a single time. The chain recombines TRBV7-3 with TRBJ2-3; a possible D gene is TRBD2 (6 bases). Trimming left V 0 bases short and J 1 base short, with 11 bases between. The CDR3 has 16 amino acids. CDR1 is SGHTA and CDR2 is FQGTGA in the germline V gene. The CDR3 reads CASSLTKGGGTDTQYF. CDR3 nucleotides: TGTGCCAGCAGCTTAACGAAAGGCGGGGGCACAGATACGCAGTATTTT.

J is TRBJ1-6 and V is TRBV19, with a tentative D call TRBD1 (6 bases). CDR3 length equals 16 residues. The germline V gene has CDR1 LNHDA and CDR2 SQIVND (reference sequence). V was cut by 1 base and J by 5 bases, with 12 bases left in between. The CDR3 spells CASSIARQANNSPLHF. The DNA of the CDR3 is TGTGCCAGTAGTATAGCCCGACAGGCTAATAATTCACCCCTCCACTTT.

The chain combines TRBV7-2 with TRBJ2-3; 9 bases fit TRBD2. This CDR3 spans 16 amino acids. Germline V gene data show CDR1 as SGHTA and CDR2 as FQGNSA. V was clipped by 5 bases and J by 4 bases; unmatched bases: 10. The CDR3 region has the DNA TGTGCCAGCAGCAACTTATTGACTAGCGGCGCAGATACGCAGTATTTT. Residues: CASSNLLTSGADTQYF.

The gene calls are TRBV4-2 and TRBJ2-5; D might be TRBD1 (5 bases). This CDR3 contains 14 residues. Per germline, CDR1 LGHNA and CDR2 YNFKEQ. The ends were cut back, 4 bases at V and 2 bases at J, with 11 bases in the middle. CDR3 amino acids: CASSRAGPQETQYF. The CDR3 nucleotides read TGTGCCAGCAGCCGCGCAGGGCCTCAAGAGACCCAGTACTTC.

Here the CDR3 DNA reads TGCAGCGTCATATCCACCTCTACAACTAATGAAAAACTGTTTTTT. Translation: CSVISTSTTNEKLFF. V and J are TRBV29-1 and TRBJ1-4; D uncertain. Trimming shortened V by 6 bases and J by 0 bases, and 14 bases separated the two germline ends. Looked up from germline, CDR1 is SQVTM and CDR2 is ANQGSEA. This CDR3 spans 15 amino acids.

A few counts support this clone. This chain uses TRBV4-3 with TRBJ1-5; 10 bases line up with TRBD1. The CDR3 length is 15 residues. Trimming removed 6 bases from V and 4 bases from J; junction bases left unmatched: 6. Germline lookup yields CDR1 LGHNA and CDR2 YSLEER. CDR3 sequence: CASSADRGQNQPQHF. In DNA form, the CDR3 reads TGCGCCAGCAGTGCCGACAGGGGGCAGAATCAGCCCCAGCATTTT.

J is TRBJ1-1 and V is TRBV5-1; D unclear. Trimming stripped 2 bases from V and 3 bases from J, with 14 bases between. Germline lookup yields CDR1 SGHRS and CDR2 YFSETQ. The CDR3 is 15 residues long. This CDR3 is CASSFTTVRDTEAFF. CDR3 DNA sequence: TGCGCCAGCAGCTTCACTACAGTGAGGGACACTGAAGCTTTCTTT.

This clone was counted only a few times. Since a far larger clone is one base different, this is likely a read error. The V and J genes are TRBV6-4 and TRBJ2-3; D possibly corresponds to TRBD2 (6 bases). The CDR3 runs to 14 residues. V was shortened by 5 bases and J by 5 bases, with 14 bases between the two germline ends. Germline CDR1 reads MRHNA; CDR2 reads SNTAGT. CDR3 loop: CASSLRLEGDTQYF. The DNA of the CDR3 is TGTGCCAGCAGTCTGAGACTAGAGGGAGATACGCAGTATTTT.